The source of this T cell receptor beta chain is a study of blood T cells in healthy people across ages. Combining a sample-barcoded 5' primer with a J-beta primer mix, a second PCR ran for about 6 to 12 cycles. TCRdb reanalysed the 5' RACE reads using MiXCR and keeps one entry per CDR3 protein. The sample has about 930,000 distinct CDR3 sequences, 25% to 30% seen once. Study-wide points: In long-lived donors, naive CD4+ cell counts and diversity exceeded those of aged donors.

Each sample yielded at least 6 million isolated PBMCs. In regard to this clonotype: Its antigen remains unidentified.

The CDR3 is 14 residues long. The V gene's germline CDR1 is SNHLY and CDR2 FYNNEI. V gave up 8 bases and J gave up 0 bases, with 14 bases separating them. The same sample was also studied in work on T cells of mothers and their children. According to that study: Related mother and child pairs showed slightly greater overlap (not significant) than unrelated pairs did.

Sequencing used blood. This chain joins TRBV2 and TRBJ2-7, with a tentative D call TRBD2 (5 bases). This clonotype was sampled from a woman aged 35 to 49 in good health. The CDR3 sequence: CASPRDVGSYEQYF. The CDR3 DNA is TGTGCCAGCCCGAGGGATGTTGGCTCCTACGAGCAGTACTTC. Using reference TRBV2 and TRBJ2-7 for the parts outside the CDR3, the full variable domain is EPEVTQTPSHQVTQMGQEVILRCVPISNHLYFYWYRQILGQKVEFLVSFYNNEISEKSEIFDDQFSVERPDGSNFTLKIRSTKLEDSAMYFCASPRDVGSYEQYFGPGTRLTVT.